The rows below give T cell receptor beta chains drawn from one sample of a study of blood T cell repertoires in COVID-19. Clones were sequenced by immunoSEQ multiplex PCR, and TCRdb holds only the in-frame ones, with some missing. The table includes roughly 150,000 clones, more than 70% detected once. Sequenced input: peripheral blood. Every receptor here comes from a woman between 70 and 85 years old who had recovered from COVID-19. Each CDR3 is given with its conserved first and last residue. D genes are given only for firm matches. Size is omitted from some rows. Given values are once, few, many or a class for expanded clones.

d_gene	v_gene	abundance	j_gene	CDR3nt	CDR3aa
TRBD2	TRBV5-5	NA	TRBJ2-5	TGTGCCAGCAGCTGGGGACTAGCGGGCTTCCAAGAGACCCAGTACTTC	CASSWGLAGFQETQYF
NA	TRBV6-5	NA	TRBJ1-6	TGTGCCAGCAGGGTCGTTGGCGGAGACAATTCACCCCTCCACTTT	CASRVVGGDNSPLHF
TRBD2	TRBV4-3	NA	TRBJ2-3	TGCGCCAGCAGCCAGGGTCCCCGTCTGGCTAGCGGAGTCACAGATACGCAGTATTTT	CASSQGPRLASGVTDTQYF
NA	TRBV30	NA	TRBJ2-1	TGTGCCTGGAACCTCGAAGCCCTCCACAATGAGCAGTTCTTC	CAWNLEALHNEQFF
TRBD1	TRBV2	NA	TRBJ1-2	TGTGCCAGCAGTGAGGACAGGCCTAAGGCCTATGGCTACACCTTC	CASSEDRPKAYGYTF
TRBD1	TRBV15	NA	TRBJ2-7	TGTGCCACCAGCCTCGACAGGGGGGCCTACGAGCAGTACTTC	CATSLDRGAYEQYF
TRBD2	TRBV6-4	NA	TRBJ2-3	TGTGCCAGCAGAGCGGGGAGAAGCACAGATACGCAGTATTTT	CASRAGRSTDTQYF
TRBD1	TRBV18	NA	TRBJ1-1	TGTGCCAGCTCACCTAGGACAGGGTACACTGAAGCTTTCTTT	CASSPRTGYTEAFF
NA	TRBV12-3/TRBV12-4	NA	TRBJ2-7	TGTGCCAGCAACGGGGGAGCCGAGCAGTACTTC	CASNGGAEQYF
TRBD1	TRBV19	once	TRBJ1-2	TGTGCCAGTAGACCCGACAGGGGGCATCATGGCTACACCTTC	CASRPDRGHHGYTF
NA	TRBV7-9	few	TRBJ1-1	TGTGCCAGCAGCTTAAGTCAGGGCACCACTGAAGCTTTCTTT	CASSLSQGTTEAFF
NA	TRBV5-6	NA	TRBJ2-7	TGTGCCAGCAGCTTGGATTCAGGGATCGAGCAGTACTTC	CASSLDSGIEQYF
NA	TRBV5-1	NA	TRBJ1-1	TGCGCCAGCAGCTTGGCCCCCCAGGTGAACACTGAAGCTTTCTTT	CASSLAPQVNTEAFF
TRBD1	TRBV9	NA	TRBJ2-3	TGTGCCAGCAGCGTAGCGTCACAGGGGGGTACGCAGTATTTT	CASSVASQGGTQYF
NA	TRBV19	NA	TRBJ1-2	TGTGCCAGTAGTATAGACCCGGGACATCGCTATGGCTACACCTTC	CASSIDPGHRYGYTF
TRBD2	TRBV2	NA	TRBJ2-1	TGTGCCAGCAGTGACGGGCCCTGGGAGGGGTTCTTC	CASSDGPWEGFF
TRBD1	TRBV3-1/TRBV3-2	few	TRBJ2-7	TGTGCCAGCAGCCAAGACGACAGGGGGGACGAGCAGTACTTC	CASSQDDRGDEQYF
NA	TRBV9	NA	TRBJ1-1	TGTGCCAGCAGCGTAGAGGGCAGGGGAAGCACTGAAGCTTTCTTT	CASSVEGRGSTEAFF
TRBD2	TRBV4-1	NA	TRBJ2-3	TGCGCCAGCAGCCCCCAGGCGGGAGGGTCCTACTCTAGCACAGATACGCAGTATTTT	CASSPQAGGSYSSTDTQYF
NA	TRBV10-3	NA	TRBJ2-1	TGTGCCATCAGTAAACCCCCCACCCGAGGGGGCTCCTACAATGAGCAGTTCTTC	CAISKPPTRGGSYNEQFF
TRBD2	TRBV5-4	NA	TRBJ2-3	TGTGCCAGCACGGGCGGGGGGGAAGATACGCAGTATTTT	CASTGGGEDTQYF
NA	TRBV3-1/TRBV3-2	NA	TRBJ2-3	TGTGCCAGCAGCCCCAGGAGGGATACGCAGTATTTT	CASSPRRDTQYF
NA	TRBV9	once	TRBJ2-7	TGTGCCAGCAGCGCCCGACTAGGGCCCTACGAGCAGTACTTC	CASSARLGPYEQYF
NA	TRBV28	NA	TRBJ1-4	TGTGCCAGCAGTTTCTGGGACATTGCAACTAATGAAAAACTGTTTTTT	CASSFWDIATNEKLFF
TRBD2	TRBV5-4	NA	TRBJ2-3	TGTGCCAGCAGCAAGGGGAGAGCGGGAGTGGGAGATACGCAGTATTTT	CASSKGRAGVGDTQYF
TRBD1	TRBV3-1/TRBV3-2	NA	TRBJ1-2	TGTGCCAGCAGCCGGGACAGGGAGGGCTATGGCTACACCTTC	CASSRDREGYGYTF
TRBD1	TRBV5-4	NA	TRBJ1-6	TGTGCCAGCAGCCTTGCAGGACAGGGGGTATCACCCCTCCACTTT	CASSLAGQGVSPLHF
TRBD1	TRBV24-1	NA	TRBJ2-1	TGTGCCACCAGCTCAACCCAGGGGGACAACGTTCCCCATGAGCAGTTCTTC	CATSSTQGDNVPHEQFF
NA	TRBV3-1/TRBV3-2	NA	TRBJ1-3	TGTGCCAGCAGTCGGGGAGCCTCTGGAAACACCATATATTTT	CASSRGASGNTIYF
TRBD1	TRBV5-4	once	TRBJ1-1	TGTGCCAGCAGCACAGGGGGCACTGAAGCTTTCTTT	CASSTGGTEAFF
TRBD1	TRBV24-1	NA	TRBJ2-3	TGTGCCACCGGACAGGGGCGGACAGATACGCAGTATTTT	CATGQGRTDTQYF
NA	TRBV7-9	NA	TRBJ1-1	TGTGCCAGCAGCTTAGGGATGAGGGAGACTGAAGCTTTCTTT	CASSLGMRETEAFF
NA	TRBV5-1	NA	TRBJ2-7	TGCGCCAGCAGCTTGACCGCGCCGTCCTACGAGCAGTACTTC	CASSLTAPSYEQYF
TRBD1	TRBV5-1	once	TRBJ2-2	TGCGCCAGCAGCGACCTGCCGGGACAGGTCGGCGGGGAGCTGTTTTTT	CASSDLPGQVGGELFF
NA	TRBV5-1	NA	TRBJ2-3	TGCGCCAGCAGCTTGAGAGCCGGGAGCGCAGATACGCAGTATTTT	CASSLRAGSADTQYF
NA	TRBV5-6	NA	TRBJ2-4	TGTGCCAGCAGCTTCGGGAACATTCAGTACTTC	CASSFGNIQYF
TRBD2	TRBV3-1/TRBV3-2	NA	TRBJ2-1	TGTGCCAGCACCCAGCGGGGGCAGTACAATGAGCAGTTCTTC	CASTQRGQYNEQFF